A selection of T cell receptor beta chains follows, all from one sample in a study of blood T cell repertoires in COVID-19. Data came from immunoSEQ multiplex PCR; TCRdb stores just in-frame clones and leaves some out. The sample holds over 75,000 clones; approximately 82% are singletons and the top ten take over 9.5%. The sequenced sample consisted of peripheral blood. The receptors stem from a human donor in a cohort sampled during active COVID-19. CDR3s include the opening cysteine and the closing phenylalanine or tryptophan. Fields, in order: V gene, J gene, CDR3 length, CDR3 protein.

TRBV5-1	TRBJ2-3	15	CASSLRGGRTDTQYF
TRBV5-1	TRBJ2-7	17	CASSPVRASGGAYEQYF
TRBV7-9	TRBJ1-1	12	CAASTPNTEAFF
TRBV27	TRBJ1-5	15	CASRPVGARNQPQHF
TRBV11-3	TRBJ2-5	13	CASSWSGGETQYF
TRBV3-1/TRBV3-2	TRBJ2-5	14	CASRSGSLRETQYF
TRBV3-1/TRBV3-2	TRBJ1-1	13	CASSPNDRLLLFF
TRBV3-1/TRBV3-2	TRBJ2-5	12	CASSQSRETQYF
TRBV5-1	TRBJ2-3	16	CASLHEGQGSTDTQYF
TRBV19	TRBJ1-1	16	CASRNRGLLMNTEAFF
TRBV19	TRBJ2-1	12	CASSIRQAEQFF
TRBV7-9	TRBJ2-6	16	CASSLGQGWGANVLTF
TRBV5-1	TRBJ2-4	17	CASSPGSFSVAKNIQYF
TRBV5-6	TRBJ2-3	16	CASSLVPSGRGDTQYF
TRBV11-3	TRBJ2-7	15	CASSPRGQGPYEQYF
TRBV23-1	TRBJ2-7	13	CANLGGGGYEQYF
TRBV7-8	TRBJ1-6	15	CASRGTGQVNSPLHF
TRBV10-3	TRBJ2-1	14	CAISRGGFVDEQFF
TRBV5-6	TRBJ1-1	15	CASSGWRGQDTEAFF
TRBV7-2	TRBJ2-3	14	CASSSGQYTDTQYF
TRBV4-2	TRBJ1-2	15	CASSPATGEGYGYTF
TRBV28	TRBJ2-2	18	CASKEGTGGAWDTGELFF
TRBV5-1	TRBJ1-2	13	CASSPDSLYGYTF
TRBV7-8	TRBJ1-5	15	CASSPGQGVNQPQHF
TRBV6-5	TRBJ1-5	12	CASRTGNQPQHF
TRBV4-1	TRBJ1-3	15	CASSQTGTGQHTIYF
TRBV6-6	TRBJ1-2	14	CASSYTSGVDGYTF
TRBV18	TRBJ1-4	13	CASSPQGPEKLFF
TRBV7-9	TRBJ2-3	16	CASSLGLASRGDTQYF
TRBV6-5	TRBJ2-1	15	CATKLDGETYNEQFF
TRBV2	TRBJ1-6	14	CASRVTVINSPLHF
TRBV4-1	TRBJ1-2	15	CASSQDHGTGSSRTF
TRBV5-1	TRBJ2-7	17	CASSPRAGAVGFDEQYF
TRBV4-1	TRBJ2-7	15	CASSQALAGNYEQYF
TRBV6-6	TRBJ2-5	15	CASTRGRLLVETQYF
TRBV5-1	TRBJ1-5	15	CASSPGTVSNQPQHF